This TCR beta chain was recovered during a study of shared clonotypes between healthy human individuals. Whole-study context: The study used three CD4 naive, three CD4 memory, two CD8 naive and one CD8 memory plate per donor.

The assay was carried out at the deep level. In the original processing: Junction-only immunoSEQ data arrived without quality scores, meaning filtering differed. This table comes from immunoSEQ multiplex PCR, and its TCRdb copy is limited to in-frame clones, with some not included. V and J calls and clone size are copied from that table; D and trimming were computed from the DNA. Here the sample spans 600,000 or so clones, roughly 96% being singletons. Only CD45RO-negative cells positively selected for CCR7 counted as naive CD8 cells, so terminally differentiated effector memory CD45RA+ cells were excluded. Study donors comprised healthy, HIV-negative adults devoid of recent acute infection or vaccination. CDR3 length: 14 residues. With 4 bases removed from V and 3 bases from J, the gap between germline ends came to 12 bases. Germline V lookup: CDR1 MGHRA, CDR2 YSYEKL.

The specimen was naive CD8+ T cells sorted from blood. The sequence was collected from a woman aged 25 to 39 in good health. The V gene is TRBV4-1, the J gene TRBJ1-1; maybe TRBD1 (5 bases). CDR3 amino acids: CASSLGTLDTEAFF. The CDR3 coding sequence is TGCGCCAGCAGCCTTGGGACCTTGGACACTGAAGCTTTCTTT.